One and the same sample provided the 27 T cell receptor beta chains below, sequenced in a study of cytomegalovirus exposure and HLA in healthy donors listed by TCRdb under 2017. The receptor library was made with the immunoSEQ multiplex PCR assay. A mixture of 60 forward primers for TCR Vbeta segments and 13 reverse primers for TCR Jbeta segments was used in the multiplex PCR. As stored in TCRdb, this immuneACCESS dataset retains in-frame rearrangements with V and J assigned. A fraction of the clones does not appear; measured against another copy, unresolved V genes explain less than half of the discrepancy, and the remainder lacks a known reason. For this sample there are some 140,000 clones; 75% to 85% appear just once. The top ten hold about 3.4% of the sample. The source material was PBMCs. Receptors originate from a female donor in good health and CMV-seronegative.

The CDR3 loop reads CATSRGGGLSNQPQHF. The CDR3 nucleotides are TGTGCCACCAGCAGAGGAGGAGGCCTTAGCAATCAGCCCCAGCATTTT. The chain couples TRBV15 to TRBJ1-5, with no clear D. Trimming took off 1 base at V and 0 bases at J, with 10 bases between the two ends. CDR1 and CDR2 (germline): LNHNV, YYDKDF (reference sequence). The CDR3 is 16 amino acids.

The chain has TRBV5-1 and TRBJ2-5; 7 bases agree with TRBD1. The J call is in doubt because the DNA end fits TRBJ2-7 better. The CDR3 has 14 residues. Looked up from germline, CDR1 is SGHRS and CDR2 is YFSETQ. The chain's CDR3 is CASSLEGQPYEQYF. For the CDR3, the DNA is TGCGCCAGCAGCTTGGAGGGACAGCCCTACGAGCAGTACTTC.

The chain recombines TRBV5-6 with TRBJ1-6, with D uncertain. In germline, CDR1 is SGHDT, CDR2 YYEEEE. The CDR3 covers 12 residues. V lost 7 bases and J lost 12, with 14 bases in between. This CDR3 reads CASRREEGPLHF. The CDR3 DNA sequence: TGTGCCAGCCGCCGCGAGGAGGGACCCCTCCACTTT.

This rearrangement joins TRBV7-9 to TRBJ2-1; 10 bases agree with TRBD2. Trimming cost V 8 bases and J 3 bases; bases outside gene matches: 7. CDR3 size: 15 residues. CDR1 is SEHNR, CDR2 FQNEAQ, per germline (reference sequence). CDR3 amino acids: CASALGLAVYNEQFF. CDR3 DNA: TGTGCCAGCGCTTTAGGACTAGCGGTCTACAATGAGCAGTTCTTC.

The CDR3 here is CSVEGPANEQFF. CDR3 nucleotide sequence: TGCAGCGTTGAGGGCCCAGCAAATGAGCAGTTCTTC. This chain joins TRBV29-1 and TRBJ2-1; D gene unclear. V lost 3 bases and J lost 7, with 10 bases in between. The CDR3 is 12 amino acids. Per germline, CDR1 SQVTM and CDR2 ANQGSEA.

The DNA of the CDR3 is TGTGCCAGTAGTATAGGGGTGGGGCGGAGTCAGCCCCAGCATTTT. This gives the protein CASSIGVGRSQPQHF. This chain joins TRBV19 and TRBJ1-5, with D possibly matching TRBD1 (5 bases). V was trimmed by 1 base and J by 6 bases, leaving 13 bases between them. This CDR3 is built from 15 residues. Germline loops: CDR1 LNHDA, CDR2 SQIVND (reference sequence).

The genes are TRBV4-3 and TRBJ2-7, with 8 nucleotides matching TRBD2. This CDR3 contains 14 residues. CDR1 is LGHNA, CDR2 YSLEER, per germline. V lost 0 bases to trimming and J lost 6 bases; unmatched junction nucleotides: 4. For the CDR3, the DNA is TGCGCCAGCAGCCAAGACTCCGGGAGGGCCGAGCAGTACTTC. Protein product: CASSQDSGRAEQYF.

This clone was detected a few times. CDR3 bases: TGTGCCAGCAGGGAGGGTAGTCAGTTTGATTCAAGGTGGGGCACAGATACGCAGTATTTT. Translated, it gives CASREGSQFDSRWGTDTQYF. V usage is TRBV2 and J usage is TRBJ2-3; the D gene is possibly TRBD2 (6 bases). The CDR3 totals 20 residues. Germline assignment: CDR1 SNHLY and CDR2 FYNNEI. The V end was cut by 6 bases, the J end by 1 base, with 29 bases between.

The V and J genes are TRBV27 and TRBJ2-7; maybe TRBD2 (5 bases). Deletions cut 2 bases from V and 5 bases from J, with 10 bases between. The CDR3 length is 13 residues. Germline V CDR1 and CDR2: MNHEY, SMNVEV (reference sequence). As DNA, the CDR3 is TGTGCCAGCAGTTTAGTAGGAGGCCACGAGCAGTACTTC. As protein: CASSLVGGHEQYF.

V gene TRBV4-1 combines with J gene TRBJ2-2; TRBD2 might be the D (6 bases). The ends were cut back, 10 bases at V and 4 bases at J, with 13 bases in the middle. The CDR3 length is 13 residues. CDR1 and CDR2 from the germline V gene are MGHRA and YSYEKL. CDR3 sequence: CATGGPPTGELFF. DNA of the CDR3: TGCGCCACCGGAGGGCCCCCCACCGGGGAGCTGTTTTTT.

This clone was counted a few times. The J gene is TRBJ2-5, the V gene TRBV9, with D perhaps TRBD1 (6 bases). The V end lost 3 bases, the J end lost 4 bases, and 16 bases lay between the germline ends. The germline V gene encodes CDR1 SGDLS and CDR2 YYNGEE. This CDR3 is built from 15 residues. CDR3 sequence (DNA): TGTGCCAGCAGCGATACAACAGGGCTGCGAGAGACCCAGTACTTC. Translating gives CASSDTTGLRETQYF.

The rearrangement links TRBV11-3 to TRBJ2-1, with 12 positions matching TRBD2. The ends lost 3 bases at V and 8 bases at J; junction bases unmatched: 14. Germline V CDR1 and CDR2: SGHNT, YENEEA. CDR3 length: 18 amino acids. The CDR3 loop reads CASSFAPLLAGGMDEQFF. Here the CDR3 DNA reads TGTGCCAGCAGCTTCGCACCATTGCTAGCGGGAGGGATGGATGAGCAGTTCTTC.

As to this clone: Germline and junction disagree at one end, which may indicate a read error. The chain carries TRBV7-9 and TRBJ1-1; TRBD1 aligns across 7 bases. Per the germline V gene, CDR1 is SEHNR and CDR2 is FQNEAQ (reference sequence). The CDR3 sequence is 17 residues long. The CDR3, as DNA: TGTTCCAGCAGCTTAGCCTACAGGGGATCTCAGAACACTGAAGCTTTCTTT. The encoded protein is CSSSLAYRGSQNTEAFF.

The chain combines TRBV30 with TRBJ2-1; 9 bases are a match to TRBD2. The CDR3 contains 14 residues. V shed 2 bases and J 7 bases; nucleotides not matched to a gene: 6. Germline CDR1 and CDR2: GTSNPN and SVGIG (reference sequence). This CDR3 is CAWSSLAGRNEQFF. The CDR3 nucleotides read TGTGCCTGGAGTAGCCTAGCGGGACGGAATGAGCAGTTCTTC.

The gene calls are TRBV15 and TRBJ2-1, with TRBD2 matching over 14 bases. The ends lost 1 base at V and 7 bases at J; junction bases unmatched: 15. Looked up from germline, CDR1 is LNHNV and CDR2 is YYDKDF (reference sequence). The CDR3 totals 20 residues. CDR3 sequence: CATSRGAGTSGRRLSNEQFF. In DNA form, the CDR3 reads TGTGCCACCAGCAGAGGAGCCGGGACTAGCGGGAGAAGGTTATCGAATGAGCAGTTCTTC. The entire variable domain, with the rest obtained from reference TRBV15 and TRBJ2-1, is as follows: DAMVIQNPRYQVTQFGKPVTLSCSQTLNHNVMYWYQQKSSQAPKLLFHYYDKDFNNEADTPDNFQSRRPNTSFCFLDIRSPGLGDTAMYLCATSRGAGTSGRRLSNEQFFGPGTRLTVL.

V and J are TRBV21-1 and TRBJ2-5; the tabulated D call, TRBD1, remains unverified against the DNA. TRBV21-1 is described as a pseudogene. The CDR3 is 18 amino acids. The CDR3 sequence is CASSKDRVRISYQETQYF. Here the CDR3 DNA reads TGTGCCAGCAGCAAAGACAGGGTGAGGATTTCGTACCAAGAGACCCAGTACTTC.

The chain combines TRBV7-2 with TRBJ1-6; TRBD1 agrees at 9 bases. V was pared by 5 bases and J by 6 bases, with 5 bases of the junction left unmatched. Germline loops: CDR1 SGHTA, CDR2 FQGNSA. The CDR3 length is 15 residues. The CDR3, as DNA: TGTGCCAGCAGCCTGACAGGGGGGGGTAATTCACCCCTCCACTTT. The encoded protein is CASSLTGGGNSPLHF.

This clone was recorded only once. The J gene is TRBJ2-7, the V gene TRBV2; 13 positions agree with TRBD2. Germline CDR1 SNHLY, CDR2 FYNNEI. J gave up 2 bases and V 7 bases, and 2 bases lay outside the gene matches. This CDR3 region has 14 residues. The CDR3, as DNA: TGTGCCAGCAAGGGACTAGCGGGGCCCTACGAGCAGTACTTC. Its protein product is CASKGLAGPYEQYF.

This chain links TRBV11-2 with TRBJ2-7; 12 positions match TRBD2. Trimming removed 11 bases from V and 5 bases from J; junction bases left unmatched: 10. Germline CDR1 SGHAT, CDR2 FQNNGV. This CDR3 spans 14 amino acids. Here the CDR3 DNA reads TGTGCCGGTTCCCCGGGACTAGCGGGCCACGAGCAGTACTTC. Encoded protein: CAGSPGLAGHEQYF.

The rearrangement links TRBV19 to TRBJ1-1; 7 nucleotides match TRBD1. The junction had 12 bases not matched to a gene; V was cut back by 8 bases and J by 6 bases. The length of the CDR3 is 14 residues. Germline V gene sequence: CDR1 LNHDA, CDR2 SQIVND (reference sequence). The chain's CDR3 is CASRTGQVASEAFF. The CDR3 coding sequence is TGTGCCAGTCGTACTGGACAGGTAGCATCTGAAGCTTTCTTT.

The rearrangement uses TRBV14 and TRBJ2-7; D might be TRBD1 (5 bases). Trimming pared 0 bases from V and 3 bases from J, leaving 15 bases between. The V gene's germline CDR1 is SGHDN and CDR2 FVKESK. This CDR3 spans 16 amino acids. CDR3: CASSQERADRSYEQYF. For the CDR3, the DNA is TGTGCCAGCAGCCAAGAAAGAGCTGACAGAAGCTACGAGCAGTACTTC.

The CDR3 bases are TGTGCCAGCAGCTTGTTCATTACAAGGGGTGGCGGGGCCAACGTCCTGACTTTC. Its protein is CASSLFITRGGGANVLTF. V and J are TRBV7-2 and TRBJ2-6; possibly TRBD1 for D (5 bases). V shed 3 bases and J shed 4 bases, with 19 bases lying between them. CDR3 length: 18 amino acids. The germline V gene has CDR1 SGHTA and CDR2 FQGNSA.

The chain recombines TRBV18 with TRBJ1-1; the D gene is possibly TRBD1 (6 bases). CDR1 and CDR2 from the germline V gene are KGHSH and LQKENI. V was clipped by 2 bases and J by 0 bases, with 13 bases between them. The CDR3 extends over 16 amino acids. Written as DNA, the CDR3 is TGTGCCAGCTCACCAAGGGGGGGGCCCATGAACACTGAAGCTTTCTTT. It encodes CASSPRGGPMNTEAFF. The whole variable domain, remainder taken from reference TRBV18 and TRBJ1-1, is NAGVMQNPRHLVRRRGQEARLRCSPMKGHSHVYWYRQLPEEGLKFMVYLQKENIIDESGMPKERFSAEFPKEGPSILRIQQVVRGDSAAYFCASSPRGGPMNTEAFFGQGTRLTVV.

The J gene is TRBJ2-2, the V gene TRBV11-2; 7 bases map to TRBD2. The CDR3 contains 19 residues. Trimming at V came to 0 bases and at J to 3 bases, leaving 13 bases not matched to a gene. The germline gives CDR1 SGHAT, CDR2 FQNNGV. CDR3 bases: TGTGCCAGCAGCTTAGATCAAAGAAGGCGGGGGAGGGACACCGGGGAGCTGTTTTTT. Its translation is CASSLDQRRRGRDTGELFF.

In its sample, this clone was seen once. The chain uses TRBV7-9 and TRBJ2-3; 8 bases agree with TRBD1. Trimming removed 5 bases from V and 1 base from J; junction bases left unmatched: 8. The germline V gene has CDR1 SEHNR and CDR2 FQNEAQ (reference sequence). The CDR3 is 16 residues long. The CDR3 protein is CASSLRTGFGTDTQYF. In DNA, the CDR3 is TGTGCCAGCAGCCTCAGGACAGGGTTTGGCACAGATACGCAGTATTTT. The full variable domain, its missing parts supplied by reference TRBV7-9 and TRBJ2-3, is DTGVSQNPRHKITKRGQNVTFRCDPISEHNRLYWYRQTLGQGPEFLTYFQNEAQLEKSRLLSDRFSAERPKGSFSTLEIQRTEQGDSAMYLCASSLRTGFGTDTQYFGPGTRLTVL.

The rearrangement uses TRBV29-1 and TRBJ2-4; 8 positions match TRBD1. Unmatched junction bases numbered 2, after V lost 6 bases and J lost 7 bases. CDR3 length equals 11 residues. Germline CDR1 reads SQVTM; CDR2 reads ANQGSEA. CDR3 coding DNA: TGCAGCGTACAGGGGGTGAACATTCAGTACTTC. This codes for CSVQGVNIQYF.

V usage is TRBV7-2 and J usage is TRBJ2-1; 11 bases align to TRBD1. V shed 5 bases and J 6 bases; nucleotides not matched to a gene: 6. The length of the CDR3 is 15 residues. Germline loops: CDR1 SGHTA, CDR2 FQGNSA. This CDR3 is CASSPDRGRGNEQFF. CDR3 in DNA: TGTGCCAGCAGCCCGGACAGGGGGCGGGGCAATGAGCAGTTCTTC.